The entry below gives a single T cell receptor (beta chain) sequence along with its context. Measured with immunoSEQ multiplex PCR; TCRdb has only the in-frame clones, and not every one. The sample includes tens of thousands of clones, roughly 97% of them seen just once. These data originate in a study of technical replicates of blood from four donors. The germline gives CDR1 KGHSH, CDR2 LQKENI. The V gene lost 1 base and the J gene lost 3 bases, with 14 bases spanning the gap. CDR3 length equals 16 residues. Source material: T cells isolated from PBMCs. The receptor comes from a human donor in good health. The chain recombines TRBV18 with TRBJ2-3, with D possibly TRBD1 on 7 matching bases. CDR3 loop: CASSPRGDSPTDTQYF. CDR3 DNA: TGTGCCAGCTCACCACGCGGGGACAGCCCAACAGATACGCAGTATTTT.